This T cell receptor beta chain came from a study of shared clonotypes between healthy human individuals. The wider study: The people who gave samples were a couple of women and a few men aged 18 to 49. Regarding the study as a whole: Memory subsets had estimated richness that was generally smaller than that of naive subsets.

Measured with immunoSEQ multiplex PCR; TCRdb has only the in-frame clones, and not every one. The table shows nearly 1,000,000 clones, with about three quarters occurring only once. Per germline, CDR1 KGHSH and CDR2 LQKENI. CDR3 length: 14 amino acids. V shed 6 bases, J shed 4 bases, and the junction held 8 bases outside the gene matches. A word on this clone: Its cognate antigen is unknown.

This rearrangement joins TRBV18 to TRBJ2-5; 7 bases line up with TRBD1. Sequenced input: memory CD4+ T cells sorted from blood. This sample's subset: CD45RA-negative fraction. The receptor's source is a man aged 18 to 29 in good health. The CDR3 is CASSLRDSSETQYF. CDR3 bases: TGTGCCAGCTCCCTAAGGGACAGTTCAGAGACCCAGTACTTC.